A single sample is the source of the 8 T cell receptor beta chains below, sequenced in a study of CD8+CD57+ T cells in acquired aplastic anemia. Both TCR beta VDJ combination and CDR3 sequence profiling were carried out. Genomic DNA was the template for this profiling. Each CDR3 protein gets one entry after TCRdb re-called the reads with MiXCR. Of around 140,000 distinct CDR3 sequences detected, around two fifths appear once; the ten largest clones hold more than 7%. Sequencing was done on a sample of sorted CD4+, CD8+, or CD8+CD57+ T cells (not recorded which) from PBMCs. These TCRs come from a human donor in good health, serving as a control.

This clonotype was found many times. V and J are TRBV5-1 and TRBJ2-1; TRBD2 matches at 7 bases. The germline gives CDR1 SGHRS, CDR2 YFSETQ. This CDR3 has 15 amino acids. With V trimmed by 0 bases and J by 6 bases, 6 bases remained unmatched. The CDR3 is CASSLEAGVVNEQFF. CDR3 nucleotide sequence: TGCGCCAGCAGCTTGGAGGCGGGAGTCGTCAATGAGCAGTTCTTC.

This clonotype was counted many times. Mismatch with germline at one junction end may stem from a read error. This CDR3 is CASSHSGTGTYEQYF. In DNA form, the CDR3 reads TGTGCCAGCAGTCACTCCGGGACAGGCACTTACGAGCAGTACTTC. The chain recombines TRBV6-5 with TRBJ2-7, with TRBD1 identical over 8 bases. Germline values: CDR1 MNHEY, CDR2 SVGAGI. The CDR3 has 15 amino acids.

This chain joins TRBV2 and TRBJ1-6; 7 bases are a match to TRBD1. CDR1 and CDR2 from the germline V gene are SNHLY and FYNNEI. J lost 7 bases, V lost 7 bases, and 10 bases had no gene match. This CDR3 comprises 15 residues. CDR3 DNA: TGTGCCAGCACCCTCATGGGGACAGCCAATTCACCCCTCCACTTT. It specifies CASTLMGTANSPLHF.

Many counts were recorded for this clonotype. The CDR3 DNA reads TGTGCCAGCACCTCCGTCTCCACAGATACGCAGTATTTT. This codes for CASTSVSTDTQYF. The chain has TRBV12-3 or TRBV12-4 and TRBJ2-3, with no clear D. This CDR3 has 13 amino acids. Trimming cost V 7 bases and J 2 bases, with 10 bases left between them.

The chain carries TRBV4-2 and TRBJ1-6; D is unresolved. CDR3 length: 15 residues. Germline loops: CDR1 LGHNA, CDR2 YNFKEQ. V was cut by 0 bases and J by 7 bases, with 10 bases left in between. DNA of the CDR3: TGTGCCAGCAGCCAAGAACGAAACAAGAATTCACCCCTCCACTTT. Its translation is CASSQERNKNSPLHF.

The genes are TRBV19 and TRBJ2-3; a possible D gene is TRBD2 (6 bases). Germline V gene lookup returns CDR1 LNHDA and CDR2 SQIVND (reference sequence). With 4 bases removed from V and 3 bases from J, the gap between germline ends came to 17 bases. This CDR3 region has 16 residues. Here the CDR3 DNA reads TGTGCCAGTAGTACTAGAGTTGGGGGGTGGACAGATACGCAGTATTTT. Protein: CASSTRVGGWTDTQYF.

Concerning this clonotype: A single base separates this from a much larger clone, so it may be a read error. The chain uses TRBV6-2 or TRBV6-3 and TRBJ1-3; 9 positions agree with TRBD1. The CDR3 has 13 residues. The germline gives CDR1 MNHEY, CDR2 SVGEGT. CDR3 region: CASRQGAGNTVYF. The CDR3 nucleotides are TGTGCCAGCAGACAGGGGGCTGGAAACACCGTATATTTT.

A word on this clonotype: One base away lies a much larger clone, so this may be a sequencing read error. The rearrangement links TRBV10-3 to TRBJ2-3; TRBD2 agrees at 7 bases. There are 15 residues in the CDR3. Germline V gene data show CDR1 as ENHRY and CDR2 as SYGVKD. The junction had 12 bases not matched to a gene; V was cut back by 11 bases and J by 1 base. For the CDR3, the DNA is TGTGCCGGCAGTTACGGGGCGGGAGGCACAGATACGCAGTATTTT. Amino acids: CAGSYGAGGTDTQYF.